The 23 T cell receptor beta chains below all came from one sample that was sequenced in a study of patients and donors after allogeneic stem cell transplantation. TCRdb itself ran the RT-PCR reads through MiXCR, one entry per CDR3 protein. This sample yields 920,000 or so distinct CDR3 sequences, of which roughly 18% are seen a single time; 6% belongs to the top ten. Material: blood, either unsorted or a sorted T cell fraction (not recorded which). The receptor set was obtained from a human donor who was either an allogeneic HSCT recipient or a stem cell or donor lymphocyte infusion donor (not recorded which). It is not recorded whose cells these are; they may come from a transplant donor.

The V and J genes are TRBV20-1 and TRBJ1-5; D is uncertain. Trimming cost V 6 bases and J 3 bases, with 12 bases left between them. CDR1 and CDR2 (germline): DFQATT, SNEGSKA (reference sequence). The CDR3 covers 13 residues. The CDR3 nucleotides are TGCAGTGCCCAGCCAGACTCCAATCAGCCCCAGCATTTT. As protein: CSAQPDSNQPQHF.

This clonotype was counted between two and nine times. The gene calls are TRBV13 and TRBJ2-5, with D perhaps matching TRBD1 (6 bases). The CDR3 extends over 12 amino acids. V lost 6 bases and J 3 bases, leaving 8 bases between the germline ends. Germline CDR1 reads PRHDT; CDR2 reads FYEKMQ (reference sequence). CDR3 amino acids: CASRGGEETQYF. CDR3 bases: TGTGCCAGCAGAGGGGGAGAAGAGACCCAGTACTTC.

The rearrangement uses TRBV5-1 and TRBJ2-3; either TRBD1 or TRBD2 may fit D (5 bases each). Germline V gene data show CDR1 as SGHRS and CDR2 as YFSETQ. The V end was cut by 0 bases, the J end by 5 bases, with 16 bases between. This CDR3 is built from 16 residues. DNA for the CDR3: TGCGCCAGCAGCTTGGGTGGGGACCCCCTTCGAGATACGCAGTATTTT. It translates to CASSLGGDPLRDTQYF.

The rearrangement links TRBV5-1 to TRBJ2-3; D may be TRBD2 (6 bases). The CDR3 sequence is 13 residues long. The V gene's germline CDR1 is SGHRS and CDR2 YFSETQ. V lost 6 bases, J lost 4 bases, and 12 bases lay in between. The CDR3 sequence is CASKEGVADTQYF. The CDR3 DNA reads as TGCGCCAGCAAGGAGGGAGTGGCAGATACGCAGTATTTT.

This clonotype appeared a single time. The chain couples TRBV20-1 to TRBJ2-5, with TRBD2 identical over 10 bases. V was clipped by 5 bases and J by 5 bases; unmatched bases: 11. The germline gives CDR1 DFQATT, CDR2 SNEGSKA (reference sequence). This CDR3 contains 15 residues. This CDR3 is CSAAPLAGVAETQYF. The CDR3 DNA reads as TGCAGTGCTGCACCCCTAGCGGGAGTAGCTGAGACCCAGTACTTC.

The chain couples TRBV27 to TRBJ2-7; D possibly corresponds to TRBD2 (6 bases). Germline V gene lookup returns CDR1 MNHEY and CDR2 SMNVEV (reference sequence). V lost 7 bases to trimming and J lost 4 bases, with 14 bases between them. CDR3 size: 13 residues. The CDR3, as DNA: TGTGCCAGCAAAACCAGCGGGCTGTACGAGCAGTACTTC. Amino acid sequence: CASKTSGLYEQYF.

This clonotype was seen a handful of times. The rearrangement links TRBV19 to TRBJ2-1, with TRBD2 matching over 16 bases. Germline CDR1 and CDR2: LNHDA and SQIVND (reference sequence). Germline trimming cut 0 bases from V and 6 bases from J; bases unmatched to any gene: 8. This CDR3 region has 19 residues. CDR3 coding DNA: TGTGCCAGTAGTATAGAAGGGACTAGCGGGAGGGTCCGACTCAATGAGCAGTTCTTC. Translated: CASSIEGTSGRVRLNEQFF.

The table lists this clonotype with many counts. The V gene is TRBV10-3, the J gene TRBJ2-3; 11 bases agree with TRBD2. Germline-derived CDR1 and CDR2 are ENHRY and SYGVKD. V dropped 9 bases and J dropped 5; count of bases not matched to a gene: 10. The CDR3 length is 15 residues. CDR3 sequence reads: CAISRLAGTVDTQYF. CDR3 coding DNA: TGTGCCATTTCCAGACTAGCGGGGACGGTAGATACGCAGTATTTT.

The chain has TRBV7-9 and TRBJ1-2; D remains unclear. The CDR3 is made up of 14 amino acids. Germline V gives CDR1 SEHNR, CDR2 FQNEAQ (reference sequence). Trimming stripped 4 bases from V and 2 bases from J, with 11 bases between. CDR3 loop: CASSSTQANYGYTF. CDR3 bases: TGTGCCAGCAGCTCGACTCAAGCCAACTATGGCTACACCTTC. Looking up the rest from reference TRBV7-9 and TRBJ1-2 gives the full variable domain: DTGVSQNPRHKITKRGQNVTFRCDPISEHNRLYWYRQTLGQGPEFLTYFQNEAQLEKSRLLSDRFSAERPKGSFSTLEIQRTEQGDSAMYLCASSSTQANYGYTFGSGTRLTVV.

There are a few counts of this clonotype. The chain has TRBV12-3 or TRBV12-4 and TRBJ2-5, with unresolved D. Deletions cut 2 bases from V and 2 bases from J, with 6 bases between. The CDR3 consists of 13 residues. The CDR3 sequence: CASSLQDQETQYF. DNA for the CDR3: TGTGCCAGCAGTTTACAAGATCAAGAGACCCAGTACTTC.

This chain joins TRBV6-2 or TRBV6-3 and TRBJ1-5; the D is unclear. Germline V gene data show CDR1 as MNHEY and CDR2 as SVGEGT. Trimming left V 3 bases short and J 5 bases short, with 5 bases between. The length of the CDR3 is 12 residues. CDR3 sequence: CASSYNDQPQHF. The DNA of the CDR3 is TGTGCCAGCAGTTATAACGATCAGCCCCAGCATTTT.

The J gene is TRBJ1-4, the V gene TRBV7-2, with 8 bases aligning to TRBD1. The germline gives CDR1 SGHTA, CDR2 FQGNSA. The CDR3 is 14 residues long. J gave up 7 bases and V 2 bases, and 3 bases lay outside the gene matches. This chain's CDR3 is CASSLRTGSEKLFF. The CDR3 coding sequence is TGTGCCAGCAGCTTAAGGACAGGGAGTGAAAAACTGTTTTTT.

This chain uses TRBV7-2 with TRBJ2-5, with D maybe TRBD2 (5 bases). This CDR3 spans 16 amino acids. In germline, CDR1 is SGHTA, CDR2 FQGNSA. V dropped 1 base and J dropped 0 bases, with 12 bases sitting between them. The CDR3 DNA sequence: TGTGCCAGCAGCTTAGGCTTTGGAGCGGACCAAGAGACCCAGTACTTC. This sequence encodes CASSLGFGADQETQYF.

The table lists this clonotype with a few counts. This sequence joins TRBV5-1 and TRBJ1-5; TRBD1 might be the D (5 bases). This CDR3 region has 17 residues. The germline V and J ends were trimmed by 3 bases and 3 bases, with 19 bases remaining between them. The germline V gene has CDR1 SGHRS and CDR2 YFSETQ. The CDR3: CASSSVGGWTDNQPQHF. The CDR3 bases are TGCGCCAGCAGCTCGGTTGGGGGGTGGACGGACAATCAGCCCCAGCATTTT.

The chain has TRBV7-9 and TRBJ2-3; TRBD2 aligns across 7 bases. V lost 5 bases and J lost 2; bases outside the gene matches: 7. Germline V gives CDR1 SEHNR, CDR2 FQNEAQ (reference sequence). The CDR3 length is 15 residues. DNA for the CDR3: TGTGCCAGCAGCCCCCGAGCGGGATCCACAGATACGCAGTATTTT. Amino acid sequence: CASSPRAGSTDTQYF.

Of note for this clonotype: Given a much more abundant clone one base away, this may be a read error. V usage is TRBV5-1 and J usage is TRBJ2-3; TRBD2 might be the D (5 bases). Germline CDR1 SGHRS, CDR2 YFSETQ. This CDR3 region has 15 residues. Trimming shortened V by 0 bases and J by 4 bases, and 12 bases separated the two germline ends. In DNA form, the CDR3 reads TGCGCCAGCAGCTTGGAGACTACCAACGCAGATACGCAGTATTTT. It yields the protein CASSLETTNADTQYF. Looking up the rest from reference TRBV5-1 and TRBJ2-3 gives the full variable domain: KAGVTQTPRYLIKTRGQQVTLSCSPISGHRSVSWYQQTPGQGLQFLFEYFSETQRNKGNFPGRFSGRQFSNSRSEMNVSTLELGDSALYLCASSLETTNADTQYFGPGTRLTVL.

The chain recombines TRBV7-2 with TRBJ1-4; D is possibly TRBD1 (6 bases). This CDR3 is 14 amino acids long. Per the germline V gene, CDR1 is SGHTA and CDR2 is FQGNSA. V gave up 3 bases and J gave up 8 bases, with 13 bases separating them. CDR3 loop: CASSFGPGEEKLFF. The CDR3 DNA sequence: TGTGCCAGCAGCTTTGGCCCAGGGGAGGAAAAACTGTTTTTT.

The genes are TRBV9 and TRBJ2-2; 10 nucleotides agree with TRBD2. The CDR3 has 17 residues. In germline, CDR1 is SGDLS, CDR2 YYNGEE. After removal of 0 bases from V and 6 bases from J, the junction contained 8 bases not matched to a gene. CDR3 in amino acids: CASSVGSASGRAGELFF. The CDR3 coding sequence is TGTGCCAGCAGCGTAGGTTCGGCTAGCGGGAGAGCCGGGGAGCTGTTTTTT.

The sample holds a few counts of this clonotype. This rearrangement joins TRBV4-1 to TRBJ2-7, with TRBD2 matching over 9 bases. Germline lookup yields CDR1 MGHRA and CDR2 YSYEKL. This CDR3 has 15 residues. V was clipped by 2 bases and J by 4 bases; unmatched bases: 6. Here the CDR3 DNA reads TGCGCCAGCAGCCAATCGGGACTAGCCTTATACGAGCAGTACTTC. Translating it yields CASSQSGLALYEQYF.

This clonotype was seen more than once but under ten times. This chain links TRBV20-1 with TRBJ2-7, with D perhaps matching TRBD2 (6 bases). With 3 bases removed from V and 6 bases from J, the gap between germline ends came to 12 bases. The germline gives CDR1 DFQATT, CDR2 SNEGSKA (reference sequence). The CDR3 spans 12 residues. CDR3 sequence reads: CSASVGGVEQYF. CDR3 DNA sequence: TGCAGTGCTAGCGTTGGAGGGGTCGAGCAGTACTTC.

The chain links TRBV20-1 to TRBJ1-1, with D perhaps matching TRBD1 (5 bases). With 3 bases removed from V and 1 base from J, the gap between germline ends came to 12 bases. Germline V gene sequence: CDR1 DFQATT, CDR2 SNEGSKA (reference sequence). This CDR3 is built from 14 residues. CDR3 coding DNA: TGCAGTGCTAGTCCCGGGACGGGGAACACTGAAGCTTTCTTT. This sequence encodes CSASPGTGNTEAFF.

This clonotype was found a few times. The chain links TRBV29-1 to TRBJ1-2, with TRBD1 matching over 8 bases. In germline, CDR1 is SQVTM, CDR2 ANQGSEA. This CDR3 contains 15 residues. V shed 2 bases, J shed 0 bases, and the junction held 5 bases outside the gene matches. CDR3 sequence reads: CSVEKQGGANYGYTF. The CDR3 DNA sequence: TGCAGCGTTGAAAAACAGGGGGGAGCTAACTATGGCTACACCTTC.

The chain links TRBV5-1 to TRBJ2-1; D is unresolved. Per the germline V gene, CDR1 is SGHRS and CDR2 is YFSETQ. The CDR3 is 14 amino acids. V lost 5 bases and J lost 0, with 9 bases in between. CDR3 sequence (DNA): TGCGCCAGCAGTTCCACGGGCTCCTACAATGAGCAGTTCTTC. Translation gives CASSSTGSYNEQFF.